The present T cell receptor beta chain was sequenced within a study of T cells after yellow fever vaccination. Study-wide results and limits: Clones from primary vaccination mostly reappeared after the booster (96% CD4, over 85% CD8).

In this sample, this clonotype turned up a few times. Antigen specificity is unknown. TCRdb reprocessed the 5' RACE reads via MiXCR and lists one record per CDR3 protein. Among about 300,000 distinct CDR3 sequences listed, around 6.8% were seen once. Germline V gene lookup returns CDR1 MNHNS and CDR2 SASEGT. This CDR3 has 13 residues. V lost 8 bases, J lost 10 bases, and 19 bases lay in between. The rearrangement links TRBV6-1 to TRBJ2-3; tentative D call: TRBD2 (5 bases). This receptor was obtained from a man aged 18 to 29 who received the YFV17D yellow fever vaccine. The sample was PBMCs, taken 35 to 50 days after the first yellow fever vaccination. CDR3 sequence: CASSSGRRVSQYF. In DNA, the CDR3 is TGTGCCAGCTCCTCCGGCAGGCGGGTTTCGCAGTATTTT.